Listed below are T cell receptor beta chains from one sample, sequenced in a study of T-cell memory formation after mild COVID-19. TCRdb re-derived calls from the 5' RACE reads in MiXCR, one entry per CDR3 protein. The data contain tens of thousands of distinct CDR3 sequences, around 16% of them singletons. Material for sequencing was PBMCs or a T cell subset sorted from them (not recorded which). Receptors were obtained from a man younger than 35 who had mild COVID-19 (a few samples of this study predate the infection). Cell type and time point are not known. Each CDR3 is given with its conserved first and last residue. Each record gives: D gene, clone size, J gene, V gene, CDR3 protein, CDR3 DNA. D genes are given only for firm matches. A clone size is listed for some rows: how often the clone was seen (once, few, many), or a class if it is expanded.

-,-,TRBJ2-1,TRBV29-1,CSVEEQIPNEQFF,TGCAGCGTTGAAGAACAGATACCTAATGAGCAGTTCTTC
-,-,TRBJ2-2,TRBV5-1,CASSKYPGEETGELFF,TGCGCCAGCAGCAAATATCCCGGGGAGGAGACCGGGGAGCTGTTTTTT
-,few,TRBJ2-5,TRBV6-5,CASSYAPVQTQYF,TGTGCCAGCAGTTACGCCCCAGTTCAGACCCAGTACTTC
-,-,TRBJ2-5,TRBV7-3,CASSPSGAGVGETQYF,TGTGCCAGCAGCCCCTCCGGGGCAGGGGTGGGAGAGACCCAGTACTTC
-,few,TRBJ1-3,TRBV12-3/TRBV12-4,CASSLGTASGNTIYF,TGTGCCAGCAGTTTAGGGACAGCATCTGGAAACACCATATATTTT
TRBD2,-,TRBJ2-5,TRBV7-2,CASSLLSGGHVIQETQYF,TGTGCCAGCAGCTTGCTCAGCGGGGGGCATGTGATACAAGAGACCCAGTACTTC
TRBD2,-,TRBJ2-2,TRBV27,CASSPRGGDTGELFF,TGTGCCAGCAGTCCCCGGGGGGGGGACACCGGGGAGCTGTTTTTT
-,many,TRBJ1-1,TRBV13,CASSLDTEAFF,TGTGCCAGCAGCTTAGACACTGAAGCTTTCTTT
-,-,TRBJ1-5,TRBV3-1,CASSHGGVGNQPQHF,TGTGCCAGCAGCCATGGAGGGGTTGGCAATCAGCCCCAGCATTTT
-,few,TRBJ1-2,TRBV6-5,CASGMEGPYGYTF,TGTGCCAGCGGAATGGAGGGTCCCTATGGCTACACCTTC
-,-,TRBJ1-1,TRBV6-2/TRBV6-3,CASSYVGGGTEAFF,TGTGCCAGCAGTTACGTCGGGGGAGGCACTGAAGCTTTCTTT
TRBD1,-,TRBJ1-2,TRBV5-1,CASSPLGQNYGYTF,TGCGCCAGCAGCCCCCTGGGACAGAACTATGGCTACACCTTC
TRBD1,-,TRBJ2-3,TRBV10-3,CAIRLGGGTDTQYF,TGTGCCATCAGATTAGGGGGCGGCACAGATACGCAGTATTTT
-,many,TRBJ2-2,TRBV5-1,CASSNTHRQYTGELFF,TGCGCCAGCAGCAACACACACCGACAGTACACCGGGGAGCTGTTTTTT
-,many,TRBJ1-6,TRBV7-8,CASSSQNYRATGPLHF,TGTGCCAGCAGCTCCCAAAATTACCGGGCAACGGGGCCCCTCCACTTT
-,few,TRBJ2-2,TRBV9,CASSAENTGELFF,TGTGCCAGCAGCGCGGAGAACACCGGGGAGCTGTTTTTT
TRBD2,-,TRBJ2-7,TRBV7-9,CASRGLAGAYEQYF,TGTGCCAGCAGGGGACTAGCGGGGGCCTACGAGCAGTACTTC
TRBD1,few,TRBJ2-5,TRBV20-1,CSARDNRRQGAKTQYF,TGCAGTGCTAGAGATAACCGCCGGCAGGGGGCAAAGACCCAGTACTTC
-,-,TRBJ1-1,TRBV6-2/TRBV6-3,CASIQGMGTEAFF,TGTGCCAGCATCCAGGGTATGGGCACTGAAGCTTTCTTT
-,many,TRBJ1-5,TRBV27,CASSLGSNQPQHF,TGTGCCAGCAGTTTGGGTAGCAATCAGCCCCAGCATTTT
-,-,TRBJ2-3,TRBV4-1,CASSQDWLDTQYF,TGCGCCAGCAGCCAAGACTGGCTGGATACGCAGTATTTT
-,-,TRBJ2-1,TRBV2,CASSGQANEQFF,TGTGCCAGCAGTGGGCAGGCTAATGAGCAGTTCTTC
-,-,TRBJ1-2,TRBV4-2,CASSQGEGSSYGYTF,TGTGCCAGCAGCCAAGGAGAGGGGTCATCCTATGGCTACACCTTC
-,few,TRBJ1-2,TRBV4-3,CASSPTTGRGGYGYTF,TGCGCCAGCAGCCCGACAACAGGCAGAGGAGGCTATGGCTACACCTTC
-,-,TRBJ2-5,TRBV6-5,CASSLTAYQETQYF,TGTGCCAGCAGCCTGACAGCGTACCAAGAGACCCAGTACTTC
-,-,TRBJ2-5,TRBV4-3,CASSQDYPHQETQYF,TGCGCCAGCAGCCAAGATTATCCTCACCAAGAGACCCAGTACTTC
-,-,TRBJ2-7,TRBV12-3/TRBV12-4,CASSSGADEQYF,TGTGCCAGCAGTTCCGGGGCGGACGAGCAGTACTTC